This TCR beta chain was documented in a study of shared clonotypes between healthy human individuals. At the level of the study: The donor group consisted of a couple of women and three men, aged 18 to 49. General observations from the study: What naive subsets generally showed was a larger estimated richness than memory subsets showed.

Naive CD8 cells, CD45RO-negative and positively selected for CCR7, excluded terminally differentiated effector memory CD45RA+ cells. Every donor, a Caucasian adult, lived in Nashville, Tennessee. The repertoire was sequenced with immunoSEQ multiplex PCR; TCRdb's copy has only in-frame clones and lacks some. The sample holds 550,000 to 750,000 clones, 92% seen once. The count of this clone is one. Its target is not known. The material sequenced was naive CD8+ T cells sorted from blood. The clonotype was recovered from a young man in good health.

In DNA, the CDR3 is TGTGCCAGCAGTTTTCCTTACTGGCGGGAGGGCCGGGAGACCCAGTACTTC. This codes for CASSFPYWREGRETQYF. The V gene is TRBV28, the J gene TRBJ2-5; 9 bases are a match to TRBD2. The ends lost 3 bases at V and 5 bases at J; junction bases unmatched: 13. CDR1 MDHEN and CDR2 SYDVKM come from the germline V gene. The CDR3 length is 17 residues.